One sample yielded the 14 T cell receptor beta chains listed below, sequenced in a study of CD8 T cells in Susac syndrome. An input of roughly 0.5 to 1 ug of RNA was subjected to reverse transcription using random hexamers. MiXCR, run by TCRdb on the immunoSEQ multiplex PCR reads, gives a single entry per CDR3 protein. In the table there are fewer than 250,000 distinct CDR3 sequences, 92% of which are singletons. Material: CD8+ T cells from PBMCs. Receptors originate from a human donor with multiple sclerosis.

The chain joins TRBV7-9 to TRBJ2-1, with 11 bases matching TRBD2. The V gene end was trimmed by 4 bases and the J gene end by 7 bases; junction bases not matched to a gene: 6. Germline V gene data show CDR1 as SEHNR and CDR2 as FQNEAQ (reference sequence). The CDR3 extends over 15 amino acids. The CDR3 DNA reads as TGTGCCAGCAGCTCTACTAGCGGGAGTGGGAATGAGCAGTTCTTC. It specifies CASSSTSGSGNEQFF.

This clonotype occurred once. The V gene is TRBV4-2, the J gene TRBJ1-1, with 12 bases aligning to TRBD1. Germline-derived CDR1 and CDR2 are LGHNA and YNFKEQ. This CDR3 contains 18 residues. The V gene end was trimmed by 0 bases and the J gene end by 5 bases; junction bases not matched to a gene: 10. CDR3 DNA sequence: TGTGCCAGCAGCCAAGATGGGGGACAGGGGGCTTTAGGGACTGAAGCTTTCTTT. Translating it yields CASSQDGGQGALGTEAFF.

This clonotype was seen just once. V and J are TRBV6-5 and TRBJ1-2, with D hard to call. The CDR3 has 12 residues. Germline assignment: CDR1 MNHEY and CDR2 SVGAGI. Between the trimmed V and J ends, which lost 5 bases and 8 bases, there was a span of 12 bases. The CDR3 DNA reads as TGTGCCAGCAGTCACAAGGGTGTAGGCTACACCTTC. Translating gives CASSHKGVGYTF.

The V gene is TRBV2, the J gene TRBJ1-3; possibly TRBD1 for D (5 bases). Deletions cut 7 bases from V and 10 bases from J, with 20 bases between. Germline CDR1 SNHLY, CDR2 FYNNEI. This CDR3 comprises 14 residues. DNA of the CDR3: TGTGCCAGCACTCCGGGACTGCTCCTTGGGACCATATATTTT. As protein: CASTPGLLLGTIYF.

The chain combines TRBV29-1 with TRBJ1-1; TRBD1 is a possible D gene (6 bases). The V gene's germline CDR1 is SQVTM and CDR2 ANQGSEA. The CDR3 totals 12 residues. Trimming stripped 8 bases from V and 6 bases from J, with 16 bases between. CDR3 residues: CSSAGAGPEAFF. CDR3 sequence (DNA): TGCAGCAGTGCAGGGGCCGGTCCTGAAGCTTTCTTT.

V and J are TRBV2 and TRBJ2-7, with a tentative D call TRBD1 (6 bases). Per the germline V gene, CDR1 is SNHLY and CDR2 is FYNNEI. Trimming took off 0 bases at V and 5 bases at J, with 17 bases between the two ends. The CDR3 contains 16 residues. CDR3 amino acids: CASSEALGPGAHEQYF. DNA of the CDR3: TGTGCCAGCAGTGAAGCGCTTGGGCCAGGGGCCCACGAGCAGTACTTC. Using reference TRBV2 and TRBJ2-7 for the parts outside the CDR3, the full variable domain is EPEVTQTPSHQVTQMGQEVILRCVPISNHLYFYWYRQILGQKVEFLVSFYNNEISEKSEIFDDQFSVERPDGSNFTLKIRSTKLEDSAMYFCASSEALGPGAHEQYFGPGTRLTVT.

The chain uses TRBV29-1 and TRBJ2-7; D is uncertain. Trimming shortened V by 4 bases and J by 0 bases, and 10 bases separated the two germline ends. The CDR3 has 13 residues. Germline V gene data show CDR1 as SQVTM and CDR2 as ANQGSEA. CDR3: CSVARPNSYEQYF. CDR3 nucleotide sequence: TGCAGCGTTGCTCGCCCGAACTCCTACGAGCAGTACTTC.

This chain links TRBV6-1 with TRBJ1-2; no definite D call. Trimming removed 2 bases from V and 4 bases from J, with 11 bases in between. This CDR3 comprises 14 residues. Germline-derived CDR1 and CDR2 are MNHNS and SASEGT. The CDR3 protein is CASSEQIFGYGYTF. Written as DNA, the CDR3 is TGTGCCAGCAGTGAACAGATATTTGGCTATGGCTACACCTTC.

V gene TRBV29-1 combines with J gene TRBJ1-2; no clear D gene. The germline gives CDR1 SQVTM, CDR2 ANQGSEA. The CDR3 extends over 17 amino acids. The V and J ends lost 7 bases and 4 bases respectively, with 28 bases between them. The CDR3 sequence is CSALGPVGVESVYGYTF. As DNA, the CDR3 is TGCAGCGCCCTAGGACCAGTCGGGGTAGAGTCAGTCTATGGCTACACCTTC.

The chain employs TRBV30 and TRBJ2-5, with TRBD2 matching over 8 bases. Germline CDR1 GTSNPN, CDR2 SVGIG (reference sequence). The CDR3 extends over 16 amino acids. Losses at the gene ends were 0 bases for V and 2 bases for J; bases not matched to a gene: 8. This chain's CDR3 is CAWSVALGGGQETQYF. The DNA for the CDR3 is TGTGCCTGGAGTGTAGCCCTCGGGGGGGGGCAAGAGACCCAGTACTTC.

CDR3 DNA: TGTGCCAGCAGTACCGAGACAGGGGGCTACGAGCAGTACTTC. Its translation: CASSTETGGYEQYF. This sequence joins TRBV2 and TRBJ2-7, with 9 nucleotides matching TRBD1. This CDR3 is 14 amino acids long. The ends lost 5 bases at V and 3 bases at J; junction bases unmatched: 5. Germline values: CDR1 SNHLY, CDR2 FYNNEI. Full variable domain (rest looked up from reference TRBV2 and TRBJ2-7): EPEVTQTPSHQVTQMGQEVILRCVPISNHLYFYWYRQILGQKVEFLVSFYNNEISEKSEIFDDQFSVERPDGSNFTLKIRSTKLEDSAMYFCASSTETGGYEQYFGPGTRLTVT.

This chain joins TRBV4-3 and TRBJ2-7; TRBD2 aligns across 12 bases. The V and J ends lost 1 base and 2 bases, in that order; junction bases with no gene match: 9. The CDR3 spans 18 residues. Germline V gene data show CDR1 as LGHNA and CDR2 as YSLEER. CDR3 amino acids: CASSQAPPASGRAYEQYF. The CDR3 DNA reads as TGCGCCAGCAGCCAAGCTCCCCCCGCTAGCGGGAGGGCCTACGAGCAGTACTTC.

The rearrangement links TRBV12-3 or TRBV12-4 to TRBJ2-7; no firm D call. This CDR3 is built from 13 residues. Trimming pared 10 bases from V and 1 base from J, leaving 14 bases between. CDR3 sequence: CATSSVLSYEQYF. CDR3 coding DNA: TGTGCCACTTCGTCCGTCTTATCCTACGAGCAGTACTTC.

The rearrangement joins TRBV7-6 to TRBJ2-1; 8 nucleotides align to TRBD2. J was trimmed by 10 bases and V by 3 bases; bases with no gene match: 8. The germline gives CDR1 SGHVS, CDR2 FNYEAQ. The CDR3 is 14 amino acids. CDR3 in amino acids: CASSFGRGGLEQFF. Written as DNA, the CDR3 is TGTGCCAGCAGCTTCGGCCGGGGGGGGTTGGAGCAGTTCTTC.